This is a list of T cell receptor beta chains from one sample in a study of T cells in Graves' hyperthyroidism and ophthalmopathy. TCRdb passed the multiplex PCR reads through MiXCR, listing each CDR3 protein once. This sample has roughly 200,000 distinct CDR3 sequences, with 15% to 20% found just once. The sequenced material came from blood. The receptors were gathered from a man in his forties or fifties with Graves' hyperthyroidism. Each CDR3 is given with its conserved first and last residue. The D gene is left open where the match is weak. Size is stated for part of the rows, as once, few or many counts, or as a class when the clone is expanded.

TRBV7-3	-	TRBJ1-3	many	CASSQTDSGNTIYF	TGTGCCAGCAGCCAAACGGACAGTGGAAACACCATATATTTT
TRBV6-5	-	TRBJ2-7	many	CASSYGWTGSYEQYF	TGTGCCAGCAGTTACGGGTGGACGGGGTCCTACGAGCAGTACTTC
TRBV19	TRBD2	TRBJ2-1	few	CASTGLAGSYNEQFF	TGTGCCAGTACGGGACTAGCGGGCTCCTACAATGAGCAGTTCTTC
TRBV10-3	TRBD2	TRBJ2-3	many	CATLAGGQGDTQYF	TGTGCCACCTTAGCGGGGGGGCAGGGAGATACGCAGTATTTT
TRBV24-1	-	TRBJ2-7	-	CATSDGATGPYEQYF	TGTGCCACCAGTGATGGGGCGACAGGACCCTACGAGCAGTACTTC
TRBV28	-	TRBJ1-2	-	CASSNHRRGYTF	TGTGCCAGCAGTAACCACAGGAGGGGCTACACCTTC
TRBV4-3	TRBD1	TRBJ2-1	many	CASSLDRGGEQFF	TGCGCCAGCAGCCTGGACAGGGGTGGTGAGCAGTTCTTC
TRBV12-3/TRBV12-4	-	TRBJ2-1	few	CASNTAGSYGQFF	TGTGCCAGCAATACGGCAGGGTCATATGGGCAGTTCTTC
TRBV7-2	TRBD2	TRBJ2-7	-	CASSLVLGGGSYEQYF	TGTGCCAGCAGCTTAGTTTTGGGCGGGGGGAGCTACGAGCAGTACTTC
TRBV6-5	-	TRBJ2-2	-	CASSYSRSGDANTGELFF	TGTGCCAGCAGTTACTCGCGTTCTGGGGACGCGAACACCGGGGAGCTGTTTTTT
TRBV6-1	-	TRBJ2-7	-	CASRPGLSYEQYF	TGTGCCAGCCGCCCGGGGCTCTCCTACGAGCAGTACTTC
TRBV9	TRBD1	TRBJ2-1	many	CASSPQGVNEQFF	TGTGCCAGCAGCCCCCAGGGGGTCAATGAGCAGTTCTTC
TRBV19	-	TRBJ2-5	-	CASSIFGGLRETQYF	TGTGCCAGTAGTATCTTTGGGGGTTTAAGGGAGACCCAGTACTTC
TRBV11-3	-	TRBJ2-2	many	CASSLEVSGELFF	TGTGCCAGCAGCTTAGAGGTCTCCGGGGAGCTGTTTTTT
TRBV7-2	TRBD1	TRBJ1-1	many	CASSPGTANTEAFF	TGTGCCAGCTCACCGGGGACAGCGAACACTGAAGCTTTCTTT
TRBV2	-	TRBJ2-1	-	CASMGPGGALQNEQFF	TGTGCCAGCATGGGGCCAGGGGGGGCTTTACAGAATGAGCAGTTCTTC
TRBV19	-	TRBJ2-7	-	CASRDRAGPGLGQYF	TGTGCCAGTAGGGATAGGGCCGGGCCAGGGCTGGGGCAGTACTTC
TRBV19	TRBD2	TRBJ2-1	few	CASSTLAGALLEQFF	TGTGCCAGTAGTACACTAGCGGGGGCCCTCCTTGAGCAGTTCTTC
TRBV20-1	-	TRBJ2-3	many	CSTLPGTDTQYF	TGCAGTACCCTCCCGGGCACAGATACGCAGTATTTT
TRBV2	-	TRBJ1-3	-	CASSDTSGSTIYF	TGTGCCAGCAGTGACACCTCTGGAAGCACCATATATTTT
TRBV28	-	TRBJ2-3	many	CASSLSGRAWTDTQYF	TGTGCCAGCAGTTTGAGTGGAAGGGCCTGGACAGATACGCAGTATTTT
TRBV10-1	TRBD1	TRBJ1-3	few	CASSESTRGRLGNTIYF	TGCGCCAGCAGTGAGTCGACCAGGGGGCGTCTTGGAAACACCATATATTTT
TRBV5-1	-	TRBJ2-7	many	CASSLGPGPPTYEQYF	TGCGCCAGCAGCTTGGGGCCGGGCCCACCGACCTACGAGCAGTACTTC
TRBV28	TRBD1	TRBJ2-7	many	CASSLTGARRGQYF	TGTGCCAGCAGTTTGACAGGGGCCCGCCGAGGGCAGTACTTC
TRBV18	-	TRBJ2-2	many	CASSLSGASNTGELFF	TGTGCCAGCTCACTATCAGGTGCCTCGAACACCGGGGAGCTGTTTTTT
TRBV9	TRBD1	TRBJ1-4	few	CASSVDVTGDEKLFF	TGTGCCAGCAGCGTAGACGTGACAGGGGATGAAAAACTGTTTTTT
TRBV6-1	-	TRBJ1-1	-	CASTRGGGGLGNTEAFF	TGTGCCAGCACCCGGGGGGGGGGTGGGCTGGGGAACACTGAAGCTTTCTTT
TRBV11-3	TRBD2	TRBJ2-3	many	CASSPTVTSGTDTQYF	TGTGCCAGCAGCCCAACCGTGACTAGCGGAACAGATACGCAGTATTTT
TRBV2	-	TRBJ2-2	-	CASSESGMVGELFF	TGTGCCAGCAGTGAATCCGGGATGGTCGGGGAGCTGTTTTTT
TRBV18	TRBD1	TRBJ1-4	once	CASSPGTDNEKLFF	TGTGCCAGCTCACCCGGGACAGACAATGAAAAACTGTTTTTT
TRBV6-2/TRBV6-3	TRBD1	TRBJ2-2	many	CASTYPGTGDTGELFF	TGTGCCAGCACCTACCCCGGGACAGGGGACACCGGGGAGCTGTTTTTT